Listed below are T cell receptor beta chains from one sample, sequenced in a study of blood T cells in healthy people across ages. TCRdb reanalysed the 5' RACE reads using MiXCR and keeps one entry per CDR3 protein. This sample has over 950,000 distinct CDR3 sequences, with 35% to 40% found just once. The sequencing input was blood. The receptors were gathered from a man between 18 and 35 years old in good health. Each CDR3 is given with its conserved first and last residue. The D gene is left open where the match is weak. Only some rows state a clone size, as once, few, many or a class for expanded clones.

J gene: TRBJ1-5; D gene: TRBD1; V gene: TRBV24-1; clone size: few; CDR3 protein: CATLGQGNQPQHF; CDR3 DNA: TGTGCCACCCTGGGACAGGGGAATCAGCCCCAGCATTTT
J gene: TRBJ1-4; D gene: .; V gene: TRBV11-1; clone size: .; CDR3 protein: CASSLGARDGHPLRVNEKLFF; CDR3 DNA: TGTGCCAGCAGCTTAGGAGCCCGCGACGGACATCCTTTAAGGGTTAATGAAAAACTGTTTTTT
J gene: TRBJ1-2; D gene: .; V gene: TRBV20-1; clone size: .; CDR3 protein: CSARPPGAYGYTF; CDR3 DNA: TGCAGTGCTAGGCCCCCGGGGGCCTATGGCTACACCTTC
J gene: TRBJ2-5; D gene: .; V gene: TRBV2; clone size: once; CDR3 protein: CASRSNNEQYF; CDR3 DNA: TGTGCCAGCAGATCCAACAATGAGCAGTACTTC
J gene: TRBJ1-2; D gene: .; V gene: TRBV4-3; clone size: many; CDR3 protein: CASSHRNYGYTF; CDR3 DNA: TGCGCCAGCAGCCACCGAAACTATGGCTACACCTTC
J gene: TRBJ2-1; D gene: TRBD2; V gene: TRBV28; clone size: .; CDR3 protein: CASRTSGGLSEQFF; CDR3 DNA: TGTGCCAGCAGAACTAGCGGGGGCCTCAGTGAGCAGTTCTTC
J gene: TRBJ1-2; D gene: .; V gene: TRBV6-2/TRBV6-3; clone size: .; CDR3 protein: CASSYRAAGYTF; CDR3 DNA: TGTGCCAGCAGTTACAGGGCCGCGGGCTACACCTTC
J gene: TRBJ1-2; D gene: .; V gene: TRBV5-1; clone size: .; CDR3 protein: CASSLASGYRSHGYTF; CDR3 DNA: TGCGCCAGCAGCTTGGCATCCGGATACCGGTCCCATGGCTACACCTTC
J gene: TRBJ2-3; D gene: .; V gene: TRBV5-4; clone size: .; CDR3 protein: CASSLGQLGTTDTQYF; CDR3 DNA: TGTGCCAGCAGCTTGGGACAACTAGGGACCACAGATACGCAGTATTTT
J gene: TRBJ2-3; D gene: TRBD1; V gene: TRBV2; clone size: few; CDR3 protein: CASSVSSTGTNAHTQYF; CDR3 DNA: TGTGCCAGCAGTGTTTCCTCGACAGGGACAAACGCCCATACGCAGTATTTT
J gene: TRBJ1-5; D gene: .; V gene: TRBV12-3/TRBV12-4; clone size: .; CDR3 protein: CASSRRVETGTHQPQHF; CDR3 DNA: TGTGCCAGCAGTCGCCGTGTAGAGACAGGAACTCATCAGCCCCAGCATTTT
J gene: TRBJ1-6; D gene: .; V gene: TRBV4-1; clone size: .; CDR3 protein: CASSSRTVSGSPLHF; CDR3 DNA: TGCGCCAGCAGCTCGCGGACAGTTAGTGGTTCACCCCTCCACTTT
J gene: TRBJ2-3; D gene: TRBD2; V gene: TRBV5-1; clone size: few; CDR3 protein: CASSLAWGLADSTDTQYF; CDR3 DNA: TGCGCCAGCAGCTTGGCCTGGGGCCTAGCGGATAGCACAGATACGCAGTATTTT
J gene: TRBJ2-5; D gene: TRBD1; V gene: TRBV7-2; clone size: few; CDR3 protein: CASSLGGTGFFETQYF; CDR3 DNA: TGTGCCAGCAGCTTAGGGGGGACAGGTTTCTTTGAGACCCAGTACTTC
J gene: TRBJ1-4; D gene: .; V gene: TRBV27; clone size: .; CDR3 protein: CASSPRNGVGEKLFF; CDR3 DNA: TGTGCCAGCAGTCCCCGGAATGGGGTGGGAGAAAAACTGTTTTTT
J gene: TRBJ1-5; D gene: .; V gene: TRBV19; clone size: .; CDR3 protein: CASRLVNNQPQHF; CDR3 DNA: TGTGCCAGTAGACTGGTTAACAATCAGCCCCAGCATTTT
J gene: TRBJ1-1; D gene: .; V gene: TRBV9; clone size: .; CDR3 protein: CASGVVATPEAFF; CDR3 DNA: TGTGCCAGCGGCGTAGTGGCGACGCCCGAAGCTTTCTTT
J gene: TRBJ1-6; D gene: .; V gene: TRBV12-3/TRBV12-4; clone size: few; CDR3 protein: CASSLSDSHNSPLHF; CDR3 DNA: TGTGCCAGCAGTTTATCGGACAGTCATAATTCACCCCTCCACTTT
J gene: TRBJ1-1; D gene: .; V gene: TRBV29-1; clone size: many; CDR3 protein: CSVGTEAFF; CDR3 DNA: TGCAGCGTTGGGACTGAAGCTTTCTTT
J gene: TRBJ1-1; D gene: TRBD1; V gene: TRBV29-1; clone size: few; CDR3 protein: CSVEVGRQGTTEAFF; CDR3 DNA: TGCAGCGTTGAAGTAGGCCGACAGGGGACGACTGAAGCTTTCTTT
J gene: TRBJ2-3; D gene: TRBD2; V gene: TRBV11-2; clone size: .; CDR3 protein: CASSLAAPGLAEYTQYF; CDR3 DNA: TGTGCCAGCAGCTTAGCCGCCCCGGGACTAGCGGAGTATACGCAGTATTTT
J gene: TRBJ1-1; D gene: .; V gene: TRBV14; clone size: .; CDR3 protein: CASSHATIEAFF; CDR3 DNA: TGTGCCAGCAGCCATGCTACGATAGAAGCTTTCTTT
J gene: TRBJ2-3; D gene: .; V gene: TRBV5-1; clone size: few; CDR3 protein: CASSSMWDTQYF; CDR3 DNA: TGCGCCAGCAGCTCTATGTGGGATACGCAGTATTTT
J gene: TRBJ2-7; D gene: .; V gene: TRBV10-1; clone size: many; CDR3 protein: CASSPLGEEADEQYF; CDR3 DNA: TGCGCCAGCAGTCCTCTAGGGGAGGAGGCGGACGAGCAGTACTTC
J gene: TRBJ1-5; D gene: TRBD1; V gene: TRBV10-3; clone size: .; CDR3 protein: CAISRQGTNQPQHF; CDR3 DNA: TGTGCCATCAGTCGACAGGGGACCAATCAGCCCCAGCATTTT
J gene: TRBJ2-1; D gene: TRBD2; V gene: TRBV5-4; clone size: few; CDR3 protein: CASSPAGGQVNEQFF; CDR3 DNA: TGTGCCAGCAGCCCGGCGGGGGGGCAGGTCAATGAGCAGTTCTTC
J gene: TRBJ2-5; D gene: .; V gene: TRBV6-5; clone size: .; CDR3 protein: CASSYTGARQETQYF; CDR3 DNA: TGTGCCAGCAGTTATACGGGGGCTCGGCAAGAGACCCAGTACTTC
J gene: TRBJ2-5; D gene: TRBD1; V gene: TRBV28; clone size: few; CDR3 protein: CASSLGQLKQETQYF; CDR3 DNA: TGTGCCAGCAGTCTGGGACAGCTAAAACAAGAGACCCAGTACTTC
J gene: TRBJ1-6; D gene: .; V gene: TRBV27; clone size: .; CDR3 protein: CASSEQGLALHF; CDR3 DNA: TGTGCCAGCAGTGAACAGGGCTTGGCCCTCCACTTT
J gene: TRBJ2-1; D gene: TRBD2; V gene: TRBV2; clone size: .; CDR3 protein: CASGTSANNEQFF; CDR3 DNA: TGTGCCAGTGGGACTAGCGCCAACAATGAGCAGTTCTTC
J gene: TRBJ2-7; D gene: .; V gene: TRBV30; clone size: .; CDR3 protein: CAWSHRDPYNEQYF; CDR3 DNA: TGTGCCTGGAGTCATCGGGATCCCTACAATGAGCAGTACTTC
J gene: TRBJ2-1; D gene: .; V gene: TRBV5-1; clone size: many; CDR3 protein: CASSLAPSSSYNEQFF; CDR3 DNA: TGCGCCAGCAGCTTGGCCCCGAGTAGCTCCTACAATGAGCAGTTCTTC
J gene: TRBJ1-2; D gene: .; V gene: TRBV12-3/TRBV12-4; clone size: .; CDR3 protein: CASRHPALGGYGYTF; CDR3 DNA: TGTGCCAGCAGGCATCCGGCATTAGGGGGGTATGGCTACACCTTC
J gene: TRBJ2-6; D gene: .; V gene: TRBV12-3/TRBV12-4; clone size: few; CDR3 protein: CASSLARASGANVLTF; CDR3 DNA: TGTGCCAGCAGTTTAGCGCGGGCGTCTGGGGCCAACGTCCTGACTTTC
J gene: TRBJ1-5; D gene: .; V gene: TRBV10-3; clone size: .; CDR3 protein: CASRDQGSGSNQPQHF; CDR3 DNA: TGTGCCTCGAGAGACCAGGGGAGCGGTAGCAATCAGCCCCAGCATTTT
J gene: TRBJ2-7; D gene: .; V gene: TRBV19; clone size: .; CDR3 protein: CASSIGQRNYEQYF; CDR3 DNA: TGTGCCAGTAGTATCGGGCAGCGAAACTACGAGCAGTACTTC
J gene: TRBJ1-5; D gene: .; V gene: TRBV20-1; clone size: few; CDR3 protein: CGARDKGKQANQPQHF; CDR3 DNA: TGCGGTGCTAGAGATAAGGGAAAACAGGCTAATCAGCCCCAGCATTTT
J gene: TRBJ1-1; D gene: .; V gene: TRBV14; clone size: .; CDR3 protein: CASSLPPMNTEAFF; CDR3 DNA: TGTGCCAGCAGCTTGCCTCCGATGAACACTGAAGCTTTCTTT
J gene: TRBJ1-2; D gene: .; V gene: TRBV9; clone size: few; CDR3 protein: CASSVTQIPLYGYTF; CDR3 DNA: TGTGCCAGCAGCGTGACTCAGATCCCCCTCTATGGCTACACCTTC
J gene: TRBJ1-5; D gene: .; V gene: TRBV3-1; clone size: .; CDR3 protein: CASSQSGSPQHF; CDR3 DNA: TGTGCCAGCAGCCAAAGCGGTTCCCCCCAGCATTTT
J gene: TRBJ2-7; D gene: TRBD1; V gene: TRBV5-1; clone size: .; CDR3 protein: CASSLALQGYREQYF; CDR3 DNA: TGCGCCAGCAGCTTGGCTCTACAGGGGTATCGCGAGCAGTACTTC
J gene: TRBJ2-5; D gene: TRBD2; V gene: TRBV5-1; clone size: .; CDR3 protein: CASSFETSHNEQYF; CDR3 DNA: TGCGCCAGCAGCTTTGAGACTAGCCACAATGAGCAGTACTTC
J gene: TRBJ2-1; D gene: .; V gene: TRBV29-1; clone size: many; CDR3 protein: CSVAPGGNEQFF; CDR3 DNA: TGCAGCGTTGCTCCCGGAGGCAATGAGCAGTTCTTC
J gene: TRBJ2-5; D gene: .; V gene: TRBV3-1; clone size: .; CDR3 protein: CASSPRPTDEQYF; CDR3 DNA: TGTGCCAGCAGCCCCAGACCCACCGATGAGCAGTACTTC
J gene: TRBJ2-1; D gene: .; V gene: TRBV6-2/TRBV6-3; clone size: .; CDR3 protein: CASSRPQGLYNEQFF; CDR3 DNA: TGTGCCAGCAGCCGCCCGCAGGGCTTATACAATGAGCAGTTCTTC
J gene: TRBJ2-2; D gene: TRBD1; V gene: TRBV6-5; clone size: .; CDR3 protein: CASSYYVTGPSNTGELFF; CDR3 DNA: TGTGCCAGCAGTTACTACGTGACAGGGCCCTCGAACACCGGGGAGCTGTTTTTT
J gene: TRBJ2-7; D gene: .; V gene: TRBV20-1; clone size: .; CDR3 protein: CSAKGTYEQYF; CDR3 DNA: TGCAGTGCTAAGGGGACCTACGAGCAGTACTTC
J gene: TRBJ2-2; D gene: .; V gene: TRBV3-1; clone size: few; CDR3 protein: CASSQTRTDTGELFF; CDR3 DNA: TGTGCCAGCAGCCAAACCAGGACGGACACCGGGGAGCTGTTTTTT
J gene: TRBJ2-1; D gene: TRBD2; V gene: TRBV7-8; clone size: few; CDR3 protein: CASSEAGEYNEQFF; CDR3 DNA: TGTGCCAGCAGCGAAGCGGGGGAATACAATGAGCAGTTCTTC
J gene: TRBJ2-7; D gene: .; V gene: TRBV21-1; clone size: .; CDR3 protein: CASSLLGVGYEQYF; CDR3 DNA: TGTGCCAGCAGCCTCCTGGGCGTGGGCTACGAGCAGTACTTC
J gene: TRBJ2-4; D gene: .; V gene: TRBV10-3; clone size: once; CDR3 protein: CAISDPGNAKNIQYF; CDR3 DNA: TGTGCCATCAGTGACCCAGGGAACGCCAAAAACATTCAGTACTTC
J gene: TRBJ2-7; D gene: TRBD2; V gene: TRBV12-3/TRBV12-4; clone size: many; CDR3 protein: CASSRSGGSYEQYF; CDR3 DNA: TGTGCCAGCAGTCGTAGCGGGGGGTCTTACGAGCAGTACTTC
J gene: TRBJ1-2; D gene: TRBD1; V gene: TRBV5-1; clone size: .; CDR3 protein: CASSTDRAGGYTF; CDR3 DNA: TGCGCCAGCAGCACAGACAGGGCAGGGGGCTACACCTTC
J gene: TRBJ1-4; D gene: TRBD1; V gene: TRBV6-5; clone size: few; CDR3 protein: CASSYFRQGENEKLFF; CDR3 DNA: TGTGCCAGCAGTTACTTTCGACAGGGAGAGAATGAAAAACTGTTTTTT
J gene: TRBJ2-1; D gene: .; V gene: TRBV19; clone size: .; CDR3 protein: CASSHVGELYNEQFF; CDR3 DNA: TGTGCCAGTAGTCACGTGGGGGAACTCTACAATGAGCAGTTCTTC